These 5 T cell receptor beta chains came from one sample sequenced in a study of T cell responses to AZD1222 COVID-19 vaccine. The table came from immunoSEQ multiplex PCR; TCRdb's copy has only in-frame clones and leaves some out. The sample yields more than 95,000 clones, around nine tenths seen once. This specimen was peripheral blood, taken on day 0 of AZD1222 vaccination. All receptors come from an adult in good health.

The J gene is TRBJ1-1, the V gene TRBV18; 11 bases are shared with TRBD1. Germline loops: CDR1 KGHSH, CDR2 LQKENI. CDR3 size: 16 residues. V lost 1 base and J lost 5; bases outside the gene matches: 6. The CDR3 region has the DNA TGTGCCAGCTCACCACAGGACAGGGGGCAAGGGACTGAAGCTTTCTTT. Translated, it gives CASSPQDRGQGTEAFF.

The V and J genes are TRBV24-1 and TRBJ2-1, with TRBD2 identical over 9 bases. CDR3 length: 15 amino acids. Per the germline V gene, CDR1 is KGHDR and CDR2 is SFDVKD. The V segment lost 1 base and the J segment 7 bases; nucleotides outside the gene matches: 4. The CDR3 region has the DNA TGTGCCACCAGTGATTTCAGTCTAGCGGGGAATGAGCAGTTCTTC. It translates to CATSDFSLAGNEQFF.

J is TRBJ2-7 and V is TRBV6-5, with a possible D match to TRBD1 (6 bases). Deletions cut 6 bases from V and 5 bases from J, with 14 bases between. The germline CDR1 and CDR2 sequences are MNHEY and SVGAGI. This CDR3 has 13 residues. CDR3 in amino acids: CASRLTTGHEQYF. CDR3 in DNA: TGTGCCAGCAGGCTTACCACAGGGCACGAGCAGTACTTC.

The V gene is TRBV6-2 or TRBV6-3, the J gene TRBJ1-2, with D unresolved. Germline lookup yields CDR1 MNHEY and CDR2 SVGEGT. V shed 4 bases and J shed 2 bases, with 14 bases lying between them. This CDR3 comprises 15 residues. CDR3 in DNA: TGTGCCAGCAGTTCCCCAGCCACCTCCAACTATGGCTACACCTTC. This encodes CASSSPATSNYGYTF.

The V gene is TRBV15, the J gene TRBJ2-7; D is unclear. The V gene's germline CDR1 is LNHNV and CDR2 YYDKDF (reference sequence). V lost 8 bases, J lost 1 base, and 12 bases lay in between. The CDR3 length is 13 residues. The CDR3 sequence is CATGKWGSYEQYF. The CDR3 region has the DNA TGTGCCACCGGCAAGTGGGGTTCCTACGAGCAGTACTTC.